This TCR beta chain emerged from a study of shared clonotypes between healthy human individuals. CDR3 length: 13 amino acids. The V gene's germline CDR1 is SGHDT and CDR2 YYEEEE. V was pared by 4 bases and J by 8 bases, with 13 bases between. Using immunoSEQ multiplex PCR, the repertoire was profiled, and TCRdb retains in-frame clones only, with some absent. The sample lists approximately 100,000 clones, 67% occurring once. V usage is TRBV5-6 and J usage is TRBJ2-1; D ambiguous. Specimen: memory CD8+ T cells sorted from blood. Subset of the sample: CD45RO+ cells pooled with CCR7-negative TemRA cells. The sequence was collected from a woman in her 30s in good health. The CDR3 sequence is CASSRRQLDEQFF. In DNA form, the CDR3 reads TGTGCCAGCAGCAGGCGGCAGTTAGATGAGCAGTTCTTC.